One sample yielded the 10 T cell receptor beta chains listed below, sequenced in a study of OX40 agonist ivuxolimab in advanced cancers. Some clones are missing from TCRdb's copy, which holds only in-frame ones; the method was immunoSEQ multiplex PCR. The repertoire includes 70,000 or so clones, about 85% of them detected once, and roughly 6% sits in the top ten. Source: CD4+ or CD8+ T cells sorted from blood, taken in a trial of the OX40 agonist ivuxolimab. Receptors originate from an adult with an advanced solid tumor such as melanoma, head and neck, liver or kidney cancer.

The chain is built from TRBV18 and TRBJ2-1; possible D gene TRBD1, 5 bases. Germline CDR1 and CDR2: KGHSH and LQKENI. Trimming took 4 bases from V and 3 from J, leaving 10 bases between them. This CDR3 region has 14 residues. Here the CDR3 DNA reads TGTGCCAGCTCACTCTCCGACAGCTACAATGAGCAGTTCTTC. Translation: CASSLSDSYNEQFF.

In DNA form, the CDR3 reads TGTGCCAGCAGCTTGATCGGGGCGGGGACGCCACCCCTCCACTTT. Encoded protein: CASSLIGAGTPPLHF. This chain uses TRBV5-6 with TRBJ1-6; D perhaps matches TRBD1 (5 bases). V was cut by 1 base and J by 11 bases, with 16 bases left in between. There are 15 residues in the CDR3. The germline gives CDR1 SGHDT, CDR2 YYEEEE.

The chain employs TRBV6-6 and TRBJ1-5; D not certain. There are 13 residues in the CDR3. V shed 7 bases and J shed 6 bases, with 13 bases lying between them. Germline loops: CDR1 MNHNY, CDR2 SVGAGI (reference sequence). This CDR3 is CASNIRSGQPQHF. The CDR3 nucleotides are TGTGCCAGCAATATTCGGAGCGGTCAGCCCCAGCATTTT.

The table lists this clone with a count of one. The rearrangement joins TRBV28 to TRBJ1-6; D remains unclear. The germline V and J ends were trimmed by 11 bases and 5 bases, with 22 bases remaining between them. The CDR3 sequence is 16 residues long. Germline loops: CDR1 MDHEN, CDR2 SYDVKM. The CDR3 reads CASIRGQGLNNSPLHF. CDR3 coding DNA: TGTGCCTCGATCCGAGGTCAAGGCCTAAATAATTCACCCCTCCACTTT.

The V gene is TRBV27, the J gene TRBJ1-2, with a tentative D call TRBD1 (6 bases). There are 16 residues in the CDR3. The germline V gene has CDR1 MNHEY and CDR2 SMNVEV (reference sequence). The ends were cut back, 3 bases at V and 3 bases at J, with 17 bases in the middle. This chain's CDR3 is CASSFSSGGAHYGYTF. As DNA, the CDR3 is TGTGCCAGCAGTTTCTCCTCCGGGGGGGCTCACTATGGCTACACCTTC.

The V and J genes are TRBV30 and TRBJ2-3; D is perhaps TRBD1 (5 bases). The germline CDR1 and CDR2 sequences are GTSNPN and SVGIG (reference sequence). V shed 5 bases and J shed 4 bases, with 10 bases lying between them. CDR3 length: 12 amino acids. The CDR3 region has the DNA TGTGCCTGGTCCTGGGGCGCAGATACGCAGTATTTT. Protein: CAWSWGADTQYF.

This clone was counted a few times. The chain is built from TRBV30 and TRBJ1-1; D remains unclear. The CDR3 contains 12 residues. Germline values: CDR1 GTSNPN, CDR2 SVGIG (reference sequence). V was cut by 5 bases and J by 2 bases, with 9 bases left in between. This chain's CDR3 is CAWDKGNTEAFF. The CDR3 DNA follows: TGTGCCTGGGACAAGGGAAACACTGAAGCTTTCTTT.

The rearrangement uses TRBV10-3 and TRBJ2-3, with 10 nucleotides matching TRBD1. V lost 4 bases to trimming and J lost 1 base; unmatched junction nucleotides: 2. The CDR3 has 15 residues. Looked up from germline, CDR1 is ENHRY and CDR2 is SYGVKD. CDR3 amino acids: CAISGGTGGTDTQYF. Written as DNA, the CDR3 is TGTGCCATCAGTGGCGGGACAGGGGGCACAGATACGCAGTATTTT.

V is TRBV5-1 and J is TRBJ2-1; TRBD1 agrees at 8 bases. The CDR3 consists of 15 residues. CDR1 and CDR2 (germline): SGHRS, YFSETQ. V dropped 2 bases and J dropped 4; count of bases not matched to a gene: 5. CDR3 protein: CASSFGTGLYNEQFF. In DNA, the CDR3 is TGCGCCAGCAGCTTCGGGACAGGCCTTTACAATGAGCAGTTCTTC. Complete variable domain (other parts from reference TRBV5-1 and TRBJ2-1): KAGVTQTPRYLIKTRGQQVTLSCSPISGHRSVSWYQQTPGQGLQFLFEYFSETQRNKGNFPGRFSGRQFSNSRSEMNVSTLELGDSALYLCASSFGTGLYNEQFFGPGTRLTVL.

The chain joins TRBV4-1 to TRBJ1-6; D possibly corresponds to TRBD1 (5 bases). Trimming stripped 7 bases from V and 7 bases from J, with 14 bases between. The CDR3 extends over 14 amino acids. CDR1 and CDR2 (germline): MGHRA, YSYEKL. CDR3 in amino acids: CASKSGTENSPLHF. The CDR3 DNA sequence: TGCGCCAGCAAATCCGGGACGGAGAATTCACCCCTCCACTTT.